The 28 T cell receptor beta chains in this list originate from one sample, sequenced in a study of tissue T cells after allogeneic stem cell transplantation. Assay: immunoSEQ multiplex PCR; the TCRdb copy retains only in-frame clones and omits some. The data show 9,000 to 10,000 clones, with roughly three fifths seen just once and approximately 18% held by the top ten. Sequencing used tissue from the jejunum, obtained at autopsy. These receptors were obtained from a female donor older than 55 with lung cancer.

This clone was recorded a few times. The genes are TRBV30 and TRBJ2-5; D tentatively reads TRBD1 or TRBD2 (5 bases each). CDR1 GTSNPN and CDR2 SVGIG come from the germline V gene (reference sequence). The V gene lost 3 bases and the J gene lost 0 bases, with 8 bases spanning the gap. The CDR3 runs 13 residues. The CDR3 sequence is CAWRRGHQETQYF. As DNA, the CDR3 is TGTGCCTGGAGGAGGGGCCACCAAGAGACCCAGTACTTC.

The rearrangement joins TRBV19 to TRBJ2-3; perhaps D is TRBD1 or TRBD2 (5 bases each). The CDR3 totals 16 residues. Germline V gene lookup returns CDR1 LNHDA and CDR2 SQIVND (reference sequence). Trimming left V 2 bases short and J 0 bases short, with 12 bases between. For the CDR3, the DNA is TGTGCCAGTAGTATAAGAGGGGCAGAGAGCACAGATACGCAGTATTTT. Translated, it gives CASSIRGAESTDTQYF.

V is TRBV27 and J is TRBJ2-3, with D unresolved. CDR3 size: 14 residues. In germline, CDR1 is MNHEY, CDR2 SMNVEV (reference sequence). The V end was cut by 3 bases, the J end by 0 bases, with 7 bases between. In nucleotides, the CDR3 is TGTGCCAGCAGTTTTCAGGATAGCACAGATACGCAGTATTTT. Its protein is CASSFQDSTDTQYF.

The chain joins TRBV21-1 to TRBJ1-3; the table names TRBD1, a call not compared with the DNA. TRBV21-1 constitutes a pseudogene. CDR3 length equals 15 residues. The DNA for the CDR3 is TGTGCCAGCAGCGGTCCGGGACAGGGTGGACACACCATATATTTT. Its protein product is CASSGPGQGGHTIYF.

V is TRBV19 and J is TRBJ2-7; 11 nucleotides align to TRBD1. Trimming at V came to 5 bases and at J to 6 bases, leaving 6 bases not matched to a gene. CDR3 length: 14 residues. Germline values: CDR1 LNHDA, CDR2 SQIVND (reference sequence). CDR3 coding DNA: TGTGCCAGTAGTGCTGGACAGGGGGCGGGCGAGCAGTACTTC. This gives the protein CASSAGQGAGEQYF.

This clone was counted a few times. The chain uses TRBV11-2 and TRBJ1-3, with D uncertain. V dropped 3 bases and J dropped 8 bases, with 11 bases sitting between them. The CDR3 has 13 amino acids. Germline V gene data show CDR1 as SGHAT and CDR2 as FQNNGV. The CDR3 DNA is TGTGCCAGCAGCTTCCTGGTTGTTGACACCATATATTTT. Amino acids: CASSFLVVDTIYF. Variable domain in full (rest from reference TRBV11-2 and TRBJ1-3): EAGVAQSPRYKIIEKRQSVAFWCNPISGHATLYWYQQILGQGPKLLIQFQNNGVVDDSQLPKDRFSAERLKGVDSTLKIQPAKLEDSAVYLCASSFLVVDTIYFGEGSWLTVV.

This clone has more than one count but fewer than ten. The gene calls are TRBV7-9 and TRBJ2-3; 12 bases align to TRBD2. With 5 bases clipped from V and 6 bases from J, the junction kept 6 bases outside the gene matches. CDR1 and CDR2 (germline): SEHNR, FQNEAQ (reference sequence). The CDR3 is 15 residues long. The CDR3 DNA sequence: TGTGCCAGCAGCCAGACTAGCGGGAGCCAGGATACGCAGTATTTT. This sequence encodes CASSQTSGSQDTQYF.

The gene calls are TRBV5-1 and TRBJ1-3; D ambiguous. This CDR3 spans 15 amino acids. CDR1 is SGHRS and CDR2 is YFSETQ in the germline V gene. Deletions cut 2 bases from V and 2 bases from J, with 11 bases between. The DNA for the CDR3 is TGCGCCAGCAGCTTAAACCCTGGAACTGGAAACACCATATATTTT. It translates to CASSLNPGTGNTIYF.

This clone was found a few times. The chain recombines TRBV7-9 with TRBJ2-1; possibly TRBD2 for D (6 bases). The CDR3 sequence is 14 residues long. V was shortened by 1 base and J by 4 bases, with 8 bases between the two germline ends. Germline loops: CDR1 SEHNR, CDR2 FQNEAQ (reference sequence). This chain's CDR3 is CASSLGDWYNEQFF. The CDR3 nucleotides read TGTGCCAGCAGCTTAGGGGACTGGTACAATGAGCAGTTCTTC.

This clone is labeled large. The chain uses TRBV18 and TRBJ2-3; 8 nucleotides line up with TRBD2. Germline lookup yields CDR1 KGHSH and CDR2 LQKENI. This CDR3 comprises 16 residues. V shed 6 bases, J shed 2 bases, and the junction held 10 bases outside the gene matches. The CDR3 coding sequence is TGTGCCAGCTCCCGTTCTGCGCGGGGGGACACAGATACGCAGTATTTT. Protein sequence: CASSRSARGDTDTQYF.

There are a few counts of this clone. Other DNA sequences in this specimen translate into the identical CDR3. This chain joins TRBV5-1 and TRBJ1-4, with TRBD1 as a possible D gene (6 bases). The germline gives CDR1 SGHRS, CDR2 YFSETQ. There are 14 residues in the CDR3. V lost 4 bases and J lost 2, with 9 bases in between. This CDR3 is CASSPDSTNEKLFF. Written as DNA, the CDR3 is TGCGCCAGCAGCCCGGACAGTACTAATGAAAAACTGTTTTTT.

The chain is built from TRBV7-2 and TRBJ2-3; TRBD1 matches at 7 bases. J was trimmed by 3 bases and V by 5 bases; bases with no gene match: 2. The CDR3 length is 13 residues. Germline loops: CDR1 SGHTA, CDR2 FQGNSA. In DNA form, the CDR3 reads TGTGCCAGCAGCCCGACAGGGACAGATACGCAGTATTTT. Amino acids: CASSPTGTDTQYF.

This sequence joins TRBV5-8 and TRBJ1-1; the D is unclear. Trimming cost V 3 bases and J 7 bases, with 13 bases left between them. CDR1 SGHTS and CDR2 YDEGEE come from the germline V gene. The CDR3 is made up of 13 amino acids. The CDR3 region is CASSSWPSVEAFF. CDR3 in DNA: TGTGCCAGCAGCTCTTGGCCCAGCGTTGAAGCTTTCTTT.

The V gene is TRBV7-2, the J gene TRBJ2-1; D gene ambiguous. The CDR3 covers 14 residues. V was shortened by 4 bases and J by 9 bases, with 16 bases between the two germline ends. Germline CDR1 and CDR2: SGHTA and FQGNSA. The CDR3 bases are TGTGCCAGCAGCTCCTATATAAATGTTGGTGAGCAGTTCTTC. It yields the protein CASSSYINVGEQFF.

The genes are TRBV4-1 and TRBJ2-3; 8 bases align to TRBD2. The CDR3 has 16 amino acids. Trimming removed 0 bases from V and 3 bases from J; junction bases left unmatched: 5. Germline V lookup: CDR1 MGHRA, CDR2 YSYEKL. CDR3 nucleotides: TGCGCCAGCAGCCAAGATGGTCCGGGGGGGACAGATACGCAGTATTTT. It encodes CASSQDGPGGTDTQYF.

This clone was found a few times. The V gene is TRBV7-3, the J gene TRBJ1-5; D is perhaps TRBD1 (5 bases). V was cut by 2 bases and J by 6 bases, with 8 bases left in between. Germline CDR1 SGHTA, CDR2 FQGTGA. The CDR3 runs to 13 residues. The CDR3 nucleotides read TGTGCCAGCAGCTTAGGTAGGGGTCAGCCCCAGCATTTT. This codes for CASSLGRGQPQHF. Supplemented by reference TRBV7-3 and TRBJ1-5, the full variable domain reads GAGVSQTPSNKVTEKGKYVELRCDPISGHTALYWYRQSLGQGPEFLIYFQGTGAADDSGLPNDRFFAVRPEGSVSTLKIQRTERGDSAVYLCASSLGRGQPQHFGDGTRLSIL.

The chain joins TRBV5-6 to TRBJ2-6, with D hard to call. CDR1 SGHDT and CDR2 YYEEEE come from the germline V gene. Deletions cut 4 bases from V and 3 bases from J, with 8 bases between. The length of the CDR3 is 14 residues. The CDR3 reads CASSGYNGANVLTF. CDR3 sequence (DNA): TGTGCCAGCAGCGGATACAATGGGGCCAACGTCCTGACTTTC.

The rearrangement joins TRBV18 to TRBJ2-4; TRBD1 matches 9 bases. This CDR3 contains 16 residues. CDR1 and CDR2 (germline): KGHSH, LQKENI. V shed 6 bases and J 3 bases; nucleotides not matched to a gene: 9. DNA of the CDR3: TGTGCCAGCTCGCCCCGACAGGGGGGCCTCAAAAACATTCAGTACTTC. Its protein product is CASSPRQGGLKNIQYF.

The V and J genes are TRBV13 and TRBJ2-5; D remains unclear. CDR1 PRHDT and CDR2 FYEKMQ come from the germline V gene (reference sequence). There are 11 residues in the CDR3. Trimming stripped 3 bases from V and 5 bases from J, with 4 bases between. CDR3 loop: CASSFRETQYF. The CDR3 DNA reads TGTGCCAGCAGCTTTAGGGAGACCCAGTACTTC. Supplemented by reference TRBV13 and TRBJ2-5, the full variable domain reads AAGVIQSPRHLIKEKRETATLKCYPIPRHDTVYWYQQGPGQDPQFLISFYEKMQSDKGSIPDRFSAQQFSDYHSELNMSSLELGDSALYFCASSFRETQYFGPGTRLLVL.

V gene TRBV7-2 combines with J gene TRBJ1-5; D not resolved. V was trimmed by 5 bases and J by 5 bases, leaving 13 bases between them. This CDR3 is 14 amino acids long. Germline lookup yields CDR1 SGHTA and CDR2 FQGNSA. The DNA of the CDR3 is TGTGCCAGCAGCGCCCCGGGTCGGGATCAGCCCCAGCATTTT. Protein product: CASSAPGRDQPQHF.

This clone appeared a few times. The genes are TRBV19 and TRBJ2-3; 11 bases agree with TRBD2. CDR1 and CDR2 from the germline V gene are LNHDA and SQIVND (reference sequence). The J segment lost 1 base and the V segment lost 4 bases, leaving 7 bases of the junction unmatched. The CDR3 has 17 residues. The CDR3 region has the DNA TGTGCCAGTAGTACTATCGGACTAGCGGGTGGCACAGATACGCAGTATTTT. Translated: CASSTIGLAGGTDTQYF.

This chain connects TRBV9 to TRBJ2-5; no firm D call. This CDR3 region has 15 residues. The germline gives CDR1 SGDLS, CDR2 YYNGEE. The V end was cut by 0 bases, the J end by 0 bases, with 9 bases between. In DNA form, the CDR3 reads TGTGCCAGCAGCGTAGATGGGCTGTACCAAGAGACCCAGTACTTC. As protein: CASSVDGLYQETQYF.

CDR3 loop: CASSQDRTSPRTQYF. CDR3 DNA: TGCGCCAGCAGCCAAGATCGGACGAGCCCGAGGACCCAGTACTTC. This chain joins TRBV4-1 and TRBJ2-5; no firm D call. This CDR3 is 15 amino acids long. CDR1 and CDR2 from the germline V gene are MGHRA and YSYEKL. With 0 bases removed from V and 7 bases from J, the gap between germline ends came to 15 bases.

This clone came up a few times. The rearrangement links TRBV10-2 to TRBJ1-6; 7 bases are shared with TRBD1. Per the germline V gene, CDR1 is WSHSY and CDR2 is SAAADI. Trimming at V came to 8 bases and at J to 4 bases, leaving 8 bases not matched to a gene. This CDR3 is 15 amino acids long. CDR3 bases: TGCGCCAGCGGACAGGCTAGCGGTTATAATTCACCCCTCCACTTT. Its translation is CASGQASGYNSPLHF.

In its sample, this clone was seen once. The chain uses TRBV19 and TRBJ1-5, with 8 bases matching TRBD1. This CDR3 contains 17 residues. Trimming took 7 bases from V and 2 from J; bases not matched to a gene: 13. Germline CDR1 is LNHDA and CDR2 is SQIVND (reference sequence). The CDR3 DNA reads TGTGCCAGTACCAATACGTGGATGACAGGGGGCAATCAGCCCCAGCATTTT. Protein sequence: CASTNTWMTGGNQPQHF.

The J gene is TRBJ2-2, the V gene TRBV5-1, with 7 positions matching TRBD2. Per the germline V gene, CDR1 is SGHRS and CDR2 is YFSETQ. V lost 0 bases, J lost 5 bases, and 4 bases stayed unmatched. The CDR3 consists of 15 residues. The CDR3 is CASSLGGGETGELFF. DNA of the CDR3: TGCGCCAGCAGCTTGGGCGGGGGAGAAACCGGGGAGCTGTTTTTT.

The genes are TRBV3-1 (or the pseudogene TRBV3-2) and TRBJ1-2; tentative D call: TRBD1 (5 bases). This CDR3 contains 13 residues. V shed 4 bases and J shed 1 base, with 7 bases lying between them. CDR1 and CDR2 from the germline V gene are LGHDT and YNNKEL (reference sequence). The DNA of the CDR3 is TGTGCCAGCAGCCCCAGGGTTAACTATGGCTACACCTTC. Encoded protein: CASSPRVNYGYTF.

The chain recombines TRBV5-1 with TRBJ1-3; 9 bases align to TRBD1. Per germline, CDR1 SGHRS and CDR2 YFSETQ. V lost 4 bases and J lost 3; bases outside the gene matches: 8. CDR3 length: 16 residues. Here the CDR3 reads CASSVATGGSGNTIYF. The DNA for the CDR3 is TGCGCCAGCAGCGTGGCGACAGGGGGTAGTGGAAACACCATATATTTT.